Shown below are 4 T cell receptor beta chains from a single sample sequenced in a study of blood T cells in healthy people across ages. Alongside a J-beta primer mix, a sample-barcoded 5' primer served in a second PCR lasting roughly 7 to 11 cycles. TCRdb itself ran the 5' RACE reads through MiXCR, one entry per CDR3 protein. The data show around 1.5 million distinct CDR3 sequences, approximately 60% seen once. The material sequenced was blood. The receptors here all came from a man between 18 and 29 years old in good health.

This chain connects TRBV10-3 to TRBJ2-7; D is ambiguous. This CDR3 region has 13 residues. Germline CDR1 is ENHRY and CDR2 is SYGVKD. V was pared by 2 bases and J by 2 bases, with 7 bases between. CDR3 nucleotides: TGTGCCATCAGTGAGAACTTTACCTACGAGCAGTACTTC. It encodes CAISENFTYEQYF.

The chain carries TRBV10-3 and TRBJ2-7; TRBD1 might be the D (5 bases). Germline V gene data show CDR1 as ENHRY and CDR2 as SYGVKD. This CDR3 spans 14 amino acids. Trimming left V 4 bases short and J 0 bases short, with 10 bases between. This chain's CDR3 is CAISGTLFSYEQYF. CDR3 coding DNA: TGTGCCATCAGTGGGACACTCTTCTCCTACGAGCAGTACTTC.

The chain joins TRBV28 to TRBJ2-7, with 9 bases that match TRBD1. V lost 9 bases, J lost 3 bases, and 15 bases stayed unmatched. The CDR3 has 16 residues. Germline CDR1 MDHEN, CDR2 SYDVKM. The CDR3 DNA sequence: TGTGCCAGTGCCGGGACAGGGCCCCCCCTTAGCTACGAGCAGTACTTC. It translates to CASAGTGPPLSYEQYF.

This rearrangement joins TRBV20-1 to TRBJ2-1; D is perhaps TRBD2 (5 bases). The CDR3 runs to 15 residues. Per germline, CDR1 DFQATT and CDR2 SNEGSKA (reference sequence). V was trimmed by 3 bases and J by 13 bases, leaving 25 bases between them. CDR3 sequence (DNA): TGCAGTGCTAGTGTTCGGGTGACATTTGGGGAGACCCAGTTCTTC. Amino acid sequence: CSASVRVTFGETQFF.